This T cell receptor beta chain was profiled in a study of T cell responses to AZD1222 COVID-19 vaccine. Study summary: Pooled together were second doses at about 4 or about 12 weeks. Overall study findings and caveats: Targets within unmutated variant regions were reportedly found for nearly half of spike-specific TCRs. Spike as a whole was targeted by vaccine-associated CD4 TCRs, dominant at 160-218 and 743-854.

TCRdb's copy holds only in-frame clones and misses some; the assay was immunoSEQ multiplex PCR. This table holds about 180,000 clones, almost 90% found once. For this clone: Its antigen is currently unknown.

The CDR3 is made up of 12 amino acids. V dropped 3 bases and J dropped 10; count of bases not matched to a gene: 3. In germline, CDR1 is KGHSH, CDR2 LQKENI. V usage is TRBV18 and J usage is TRBJ2-3, with 8 bases aligning to TRBD1. This TCR was sampled from an adult in good health. The sample consisted of peripheral blood, taken on day 0 of AZD1222 vaccination. The CDR3 protein is CASSPTGEAQYF. As DNA, the CDR3 is TGTGCCAGCTCACCGACAGGGGAGGCGCAGTATTTT.